The next 5 T cell receptor beta chains were all read from a single sample in a study of T-cell reconstitution after alpha-beta-depleted transplantation in children. Unique molecular identifiers were used in preparing the TCRbeta library. Each CDR3 protein gets one entry after TCRdb re-called the PCR reads with MiXCR. The sample includes approximately 1,000,000 distinct CDR3 sequences, roughly 29% of them seen just once. The specimen comprised PBMCs, mostly from graft donor cells, sampled 360 days after TCRalphabeta/CD19-depleted stem cell transplant. The origin of the receptors is a boy less than two years old who had a stem cell transplant for SCID, so the T cells may come from the graft donor.

This clonotype was picked up a small number of times. The chain is built from TRBV25-1 and TRBJ2-1, with TRBD1 as a possible D gene (5 bases). The V gene's germline CDR1 is MGHDK and CDR2 SYGVNS. V lost 4 bases to trimming and J lost 3 bases, with 16 bases between them. This CDR3 spans 16 amino acids. Here the CDR3 DNA reads TGTGCCAGCAGTGGCCTTCGACAGAAGTTCTACAATGAGCAGTTCTTC. Translation gives CASSGLRQKFYNEQFF.

This clonotype was picked up a small number of times. The chain recombines TRBV4-1 with TRBJ1-1, with TRBD1 as a possible D gene (6 bases). V lost 3 bases to trimming and J lost 3 bases, with 17 bases between them. Germline V gene sequence: CDR1 MGHRA, CDR2 YSYEKL. This CDR3 has 16 residues. As DNA, the CDR3 is TGCGCCAGCAGCCAGGACTCCAGGGGTAAGGACACTGAAGCTTTCTTT. Translating it yields CASSQDSRGKDTEAFF.

V and J are TRBV7-8 and TRBJ2-1; D could derive from TRBD1 or TRBD2 (5 bases each). The CDR3 contains 13 residues. V lost 5 bases and J 5 bases, leaving 10 bases between the germline ends. Per the germline V gene, CDR1 is SGHVS and CDR2 is FQNEAQ. CDR3 protein: CASSLMGDNEQFF. As DNA, the CDR3 is TGTGCCAGCAGCCTCATGGGGGACAATGAGCAGTTCTTC.

The chain uses TRBV7-9 and TRBJ2-1; 8 bases map to TRBD2. Germline V CDR1 and CDR2: SEHNR, FQNEAQ (reference sequence). J was trimmed by 5 bases and V by 0 bases; bases with no gene match: 9. The CDR3 spans 17 residues. CDR3 bases: TGTGCCAGCAGCTTAGCGCCCTGGCGGGGGGTGAACAATGAGCAGTTCTTC. Translated, it gives CASSLAPWRGVNNEQFF.

The chain couples TRBV2 to TRBJ2-1, with 7 bases that match TRBD1. Trimming at V came to 7 bases and at J to 4 bases, leaving 7 bases not matched to a gene. The CDR3 consists of 14 residues. From germline, CDR1 is SNHLY and CDR2 FYNNEI. The CDR3 loop reads CASIPQGVYNEQFF. The CDR3 DNA follows: TGTGCCAGCATCCCCCAGGGGGTTTACAATGAGCAGTTCTTC.